This T cell receptor beta chain came from a study of long-term antiretroviral therapy in people with HIV (dated by TCRdb to between 2021 and 2022). With respect to the entire study: Collection of the earliest samples took place about a decade ahead of the 2015 WHO recommendation for immediate ART, at a time when ART was typically delayed until CD4 counts fell. A retrospective serial study tested whether changes in peripheral blood TRB repertoire composition and diversity were associated with ART initiation and durable HIV suppression. A total of roughly 200 cryopreserved PBMC samples came from 25 to 35 adults with confirmed HIV infection and were collected serially over a mean of approximately six years (range 1-12). About 35% of the 30 participants with HIV were female. Test extractions of a monoclonal T-cell line alongside about 35 polyclonal samples showed no cross-contamination during QIAcube processing. Study-level results and caveats: Because pre-ART samples had limited cell numbers, unsorted PBMC were profiled rather than sorted CD4+ and CD8+ T cells. Since PBMC availability was limited, sequencing covered only the TCR beta chain, with no alpha chain pairing. Narrower CDR3 length ranges were observed in HIV repertoires than in controls, and an antigen-experienced repertoire with only a slight naive shift after ART was suggested by the network structure. Inferences about post-ART repertoire changes are limited because no data were available on ART adherence, viral resistance or therapy changes. At every time point, the repertoire was dominated by expanded TRB clones first identified before ART initiation, although this dominance fluctuated and, in many PLHIV, declined after ART. The samples were dated from about 2004 to 2018, and the ART regimens that were used may be less effective than current ART regimens. A significant increase in TRB diversity was found to be associated with ART initiation, although TRB diversity was observed to remain significantly below that of transplant donor controls even after long-term ART.

The immunoSEQ hsTCRB v3.0 assay was used at survey level resolution to sequence the TRB variable region. The target sequencing depth for TRB was about 40,000-50,000 T-cell genomes per sample. Pooled TRB libraries were sequenced on an Illumina MiSeq with a v3 150-cycle kit. For the original study's pipeline: Repertoire analysis was run in R within a reproducible Nextflow workflow that covered QC, data transformation and analysis. LymphoSeq2, an R package for exploring AIRR-Seq data, was used to implement custom analyses. A handful of samples yielding fewer than 5000 total TRB sequences were excluded, leaving 150 to 200 analyzed HIV repertoires. Of the 188 retained HIV repertoires, over 55 were collected before and around 130 after ART initiation. Repertoires were downsampled to 5000 TRB nucleotide sequences, with summary statistics averaged over 100 downsampling iterations. Only TRB sequences with CDR3 regions of at least seven amino acids were retained for analysis. Diversity was measured with a Shannon entropy-derived clonality score and the Gini coefficient. Repertoire networks linked the top 5000 CDR3 amino acid sequences whenever two sequences differed by an edit distance of one. For TRB CDR3 amino acid sequences, GLIPH2 was used to predict antigen specificity groups and MHC restriction. Known CMV, EBV, HIV or tissue antigen associations were flagged by matching CDR3 amino acid sequences against VDJdb and McPAS-TCR. Pre-ART, post-ART and control groups were compared with Wilcoxon signed-rank tests and Holm-Bonferroni correction. TCRdb carries this immuneACCESS record with in-frame sequences only. Its versions omit some clonotypes, under half of them owing to an unresolved V gene in the studies checked, with the rest unexplained. Clonal size and the V and J genes are those of that table, whereas D and trimming came from the DNA. A total of roughly 36,000 clones appear in this sample, approximately 83% of them only once. The ten largest clones add up to 6.5% to 9.5% of the sample.

With regard to this clone: Its antigen specificity is not known. One base away there is no much larger clone; base qualities are not given.

To be included, a participant needed at least one PBMC sample from before ART initiation plus at least two post-ART samples. All participants with HIV were treated in the United States of America. Before DNA extraction, cryopreserved samples containing roughly 0.9-10 million PBMC were thawed and washed. At the time of the earliest PBMC sample, participants with HIV were aged between about 23 and 54 years. PBMC samples from each participant spanned 1-4 timepoints before ART initiation and 2-8 timepoints after ART initiation, with a median of 7 samples. For every participant, serial HIV viral load, CD4+ T-cell count, ART history and demographic data were obtained. A Qiagen kit on a QIAcube was used to extract genomic DNA from unsorted PBMC, with samples processed in batches of 12. This clonotype was sampled from a man between 18 and 29 years old with HIV. The material was unsorted PBMCs, obtained 0.4 years before starting antiretroviral therapy.

At the DNA level, the sequence is TGCGCCAGCAGCCATCTCGTGGGGGGGAATGAGCAGTTCTTC. The resulting protein is CASSHLVGGNEQFF. The rearrangement combines TRBV4-1 with TRBJ2-1, with 7 bases matching TRBD2. V is trimmed back by 3 bases and J by 7 bases, and the junction contains 6 bases that no gene match accounts for. The CDR3 runs 14 amino acids, cysteine and phenylalanine included. Of the read, only the CDR3 DNA is kept; its 42 bases are in frame from base 1. Via the germline V gene, CDR1 is MGHRA and CDR2 YSYEKL.